This T cell receptor beta chain comes out of a study of blood T cell repertoires in COVID-19. Looking at the study overall: Nucleic acid was either cDNA or gDNA, and it came from T cells, B-cell-depleted T cells, or PBMCs.

Assay used: immunoSEQ multiplex PCR; TCRdb lists only in-frame clones, some missing. In the table there are about 89,000 clones, about 88% of which are singletons. Germline V CDR1 and CDR2: LGHDT, YNNKEL (reference sequence). The CDR3 runs 13 residues. V was pared by 0 bases and J by 7 bases, with 10 bases between. The rearrangement links TRBV3-1 (or the pseudogene TRBV3-2) to TRBJ2-7, with D unresolved. What was sequenced was peripheral blood. This TCR derives from an older man with active or convalescent COVID-19. The CDR3 protein is CASSQEVSLEQYF. The CDR3 nucleotides are TGTGCCAGCAGCCAAGAGGTCAGTCTGGAGCAGTACTTC.